Here is one TCR beta chain with its context. Unique molecular identifiers were incorporated during preparation of the TCRbeta library. TCRdb redid the calling of the PCR reads with MiXCR, one entry per CDR3 protein. The table has 230,000 or so distinct CDR3 sequences, about 8.8% seen once. This sample is part of a study of T-cell reconstitution after alpha-beta-depleted transplantation in children. This specimen was PBMCs from the stem cell graft donor, taken from the stem cell graft. The sequence came from a human donor who donated a stem cell graft to a child with SCID.

The CDR3 DNA reads TGCAGTGTCCCGAATCCACAGGGCTCCCAGCAGTACTTC. Residues: CSVPNPQGSQQYF. V is TRBV20-1 and J is TRBJ2-7, with D tentatively TRBD1 (6 bases). The CDR3 has 13 amino acids. Germline CDR1 and CDR2: DFQATT and SNEGSKA (reference sequence). The V end lost 7 bases, the J end lost 8 bases, and 21 bases lay between the germline ends.